The 10 T cell receptor beta chains listed next were all sequenced from one sample in a study of control samples from healthy donors and cancer patients. TCRdb keeps only in-frame clones here, not all; method: immunoSEQ multiplex PCR. This sample has approximately 230,000 clones; almost 85% occur once, and the top ten carry 10% to 15%. Sequences were obtained from PBMCs. The receptors come from a woman between 55 and 75 years old with lung cancer.

This chain connects TRBV25-1 to TRBJ2-5; TRBD2 agrees at 8 bases. The CDR3 runs to 13 residues. V trimming: 6 bases; J trimming: 5 bases; junction bases outside the gene matches: 5. Germline loops: CDR1 MGHDK, CDR2 SYGVNS. The CDR3 region is CASRSGGRETQYF. CDR3 in DNA: TGTGCCAGCAGATCGGGGGGGCGGGAGACCCAGTACTTC.

CDR3 DNA sequence: TGCGCCAGCAGCTTGGTACAGGGGGTCAATGAGCAGTTCTTC. Protein: CASSLVQGVNEQFF. The V call is TRBV5-1, the J call TRBJ2-1; 8 positions agree with TRBD1. The V gene end was trimmed by 0 bases and the J gene end by 6 bases; junction bases not matched to a gene: 2. CDR1 SGHRS and CDR2 YFSETQ come from the germline V gene. The CDR3 loop spans 14 amino acids.

This sequence joins TRBV19 and TRBJ2-3; D may be TRBD1 or TRBD2 (5 bases each). V was cut by 5 bases and J by 1 base, with 10 bases left in between. The CDR3 runs to 14 residues. Per the germline V gene, CDR1 is LNHDA and CDR2 is SQIVND (reference sequence). The CDR3: CASSGTYRTDTQYF. CDR3 DNA: TGTGCCAGTAGTGGGACCTACCGCACAGATACGCAGTATTTT.

V usage is TRBV5-1 and J usage is TRBJ1-1; D is undetermined. CDR1 is SGHRS and CDR2 is YFSETQ in the germline V gene. V shed 0 bases and J shed 0 bases, with 12 bases lying between them. The CDR3 extends over 16 amino acids. CDR3 sequence: CASSLDGLLMNTEAFF. Written as DNA, the CDR3 is TGCGCCAGCAGCTTGGATGGATTACTCATGAACACTGAAGCTTTCTTT.

The chain couples TRBV5-4 to TRBJ2-7; TRBD1 or TRBD2 may be the D gene (5 bases each). V was pared by 5 bases and J by 2 bases, with 17 bases between. CDR3 length: 15 amino acids. Germline V gene lookup returns CDR1 SGHNT and CDR2 YYREEE (reference sequence). Written as DNA, the CDR3 is TGTGCCAGCAGAAATCTGGGGGAGAGCCCCTACGAGCAGTACTTC. It is translated as CASRNLGESPYEQYF.

The rearrangement links TRBV27 to TRBJ1-3; D is undetermined. The V gene lost 3 bases and the J gene lost 4 bases, with 7 bases spanning the gap. There are 13 residues in the CDR3. Germline CDR1 MNHEY, CDR2 SMNVEV (reference sequence). The CDR3 spells CASSFRLGNTIYF. The DNA for the CDR3 is TGTGCCAGCAGTTTTAGGTTGGGAAACACCATATATTTT.

The chain recombines TRBV21-1 with TRBJ1-1; the table's D gene call, TRBD1, was not cross checked with the DNA. TRBV21-1 has pseudogene status. The CDR3 has 19 residues. CDR3 loop: CASSKLGQEFPGAPTEAFF. CDR3 in DNA: TGTGCCAGCAGCAAACTGGGCCAGGAATTCCCAGGGGCCCCCACTGAAGCTTTCTTT.

The chain recombines TRBV29-1 with TRBJ1-1; possibly TRBD1 for D (5 bases). CDR3 length: 11 amino acids. Germline loops: CDR1 SQVTM, CDR2 ANQGSEA. Trimming took off 5 bases at V and 5 bases at J, with 9 bases between the two ends. This chain's CDR3 is CSVQGWTEAFF. CDR3 nucleotides: TGCAGCGTTCAGGGTTGGACTGAAGCTTTCTTT.

V usage is TRBV2 and J usage is TRBJ2-7, with a tentative D call TRBD2 (5 bases). Trimming took off 8 bases at V and 6 bases at J, with 11 bases between the two ends. The CDR3 totals 11 residues. Per the germline V gene, CDR1 is SNHLY and CDR2 is FYNNEI. The DNA of the CDR3 is TGTGCCAGCCAAATTGGGAGCGAGCAGTACTTC. It is translated as CASQIGSEQYF.

The genes are TRBV18 and TRBJ2-3, with 10 nucleotides matching TRBD2. Germline V gene sequence: CDR1 KGHSH, CDR2 LQKENI. V lost 5 bases and J lost 6; bases outside the gene matches: 2. The CDR3 contains 13 residues. The CDR3 bases are TGTGCCAGCTCATCTAGCGGGGGCGATACGCAGTATTTT. Encoded protein: CASSSSGGDTQYF.